A single sample gave rise to the 17 T cell receptor beta chains below, sequenced in a study of T cell changes during pregnancy in multiple sclerosis. Sequencing was performed with immunoSEQ multiplex PCR; in TCRdb, only in-frame clones are kept and a portion is missing. The data hold tens of thousands of clones, with around 94% observed a single time. Material: peripheral blood, obtained in the second trimester of pregnancy. The receptor source for this set is a female donor in good health, enrolled as a control in a pregnancy study.

V and J are TRBV18 and TRBJ1-4; 8 nucleotides align to TRBD1. Per germline, CDR1 KGHSH and CDR2 LQKENI. There are 16 residues in the CDR3. V trimming: 3 bases; J trimming: 7 bases; junction bases outside the gene matches: 10. The CDR3 nucleotides are TGTGCCAGCTCACCGTCGGCAGGGGGCGCGGGTGAAAAACTGTTTTTT. Translation: CASSPSAGGAGEKLFF.

The chain has TRBV19 and TRBJ2-7, with D perhaps TRBD2 (7 bases). Germline lookup yields CDR1 LNHDA and CDR2 SQIVND (reference sequence). This CDR3 spans 16 amino acids. Trimming pared 4 bases from V and 3 bases from J, leaving 19 bases between. CDR3 in amino acids: CASSTRGGLPLYEQYF. The CDR3 nucleotides are TGTGCCAGTAGTACCCGCGGGGGCCTACCTCTCTACGAGCAGTACTTC. Complete variable domain (other parts from reference TRBV19 and TRBJ2-7): DGGITQSPKYLFRKEGQNVTLSCEQNLNHDAMYWYRQDPGQGLRLIYYSQIVNDFQKGDIAEGYSVSREKKESFPLTVTSAQKNPTAFYLCASSTRGGLPLYEQYFGPGTRLTVT.

The chain recombines TRBV5-1 with TRBJ2-1; D gene uncertain. V was clipped by 1 base and J by 3 bases, with 5 bases between them. Germline V gene sequence: CDR1 SGHRS, CDR2 YFSETQ. This CDR3 region has 13 residues. Here the CDR3 reads CASSLPSYNEQFF. Here the CDR3 DNA reads TGCGCCAGCAGCTTGCCTAGCTACAATGAGCAGTTCTTC.

This chain connects TRBV5-6 to TRBJ2-5; TRBD2 matches at 14 bases. The CDR3 has 18 residues. Losses at the gene ends were 3 bases for V and 5 bases for J; bases not matched to a gene: 12. CDR1 SGHDT and CDR2 YYEEEE come from the germline V gene. The CDR3 region is CASSSRTSGGPGRETQYF. The DNA of the CDR3 is TGTGCCAGCAGCTCCCGGACTAGCGGGGGGCCGGGTCGGGAGACCCAGTACTTC.

This chain uses TRBV18 with TRBJ2-6, with TRBD1 matching over 8 bases. The V gene's germline CDR1 is KGHSH and CDR2 LQKENI. The J segment lost 0 bases and the V segment lost 3 bases, leaving 7 bases of the junction unmatched. This CDR3 is built from 18 residues. CDR3 sequence reads: CASSPSGGSSSGANVLTF. The CDR3 DNA follows: TGTGCCAGCTCACCTTCAGGGGGCTCATCCTCTGGGGCCAACGTCCTGACTTTC.

This rearrangement joins TRBV30 to TRBJ2-3; tentative D call: TRBD2 (6 bases). CDR3 length: 13 residues. V lost 4 bases and J 6 bases, leaving 14 bases between the germline ends. The germline V gene has CDR1 GTSNPN and CDR2 SVGIG (reference sequence). CDR3 sequence reads: CAWTTGVPDTQYF. The CDR3 region has the DNA TGTGCCTGGACAACGGGGGTGCCGGATACGCAGTATTTT.

This sequence joins TRBV5-1 and TRBJ2-5; TRBD2 matches at 11 bases. The CDR3 has 18 amino acids. Looked up from germline, CDR1 is SGHRS and CDR2 is YFSETQ. Trimming removed 0 bases from V and 2 bases from J; junction bases left unmatched: 9. The CDR3 is CASSLVPSGGPLQETQYF. The CDR3 DNA follows: TGCGCCAGCAGCTTGGTACCTAGCGGGGGGCCCCTTCAAGAGACCCAGTACTTC.

The V call is TRBV29-1, the J call TRBJ2-7; TRBD1 matches 7 bases. V was pared by 1 base and J by 0 bases, with 9 bases of the junction left unmatched. CDR3 length: 16 amino acids. Germline values: CDR1 SQVTM, CDR2 ANQGSEA. CDR3: CSVEGLGTESSYEQYF. CDR3 nucleotides: TGCAGCGTTGAAGGCTTGGGGACAGAATCCTCCTACGAGCAGTACTTC.

V and J are TRBV2 and TRBJ2-3, with D uncertain. Trimming removed 4 bases at V and 10 bases at J, with 9 bases between. Germline CDR1 SNHLY, CDR2 FYNNEI. The CDR3 has 11 amino acids. The CDR3 coding sequence is TGTGCCAGCAGTGTGGGTCGGGCGCAGTATTTT. Its translation: CASSVGRAQYF.

The chain combines TRBV6-1 with TRBJ2-1; 8 positions match TRBD2. CDR3 length equals 14 residues. V dropped 7 bases and J dropped 6; count of bases not matched to a gene: 8. Germline loops: CDR1 MNHNS, CDR2 SASEGT. The CDR3 DNA is TGTGCCAGCACCGGAGCGGGGGTTGGCAATGAGCAGTTCTTC. The encoded protein is CASTGAGVGNEQFF.

The chain recombines TRBV5-1 with TRBJ2-2; possibly TRBD1 for D (6 bases). Trimming cost V 4 bases and J 5 bases, with 15 bases left between them. Germline loops: CDR1 SGHRS, CDR2 YFSETQ. This CDR3 spans 15 amino acids. DNA of the CDR3: TGCGCCAGCAGCCTACTTGGGGGCGGGACCGGGGAGCTGTTTTTT. Its translation is CASSLLGGGTGELFF.

The rearrangement joins TRBV28 to TRBJ2-7, with D maybe TRBD2 (6 bases). The germline V gene has CDR1 MDHEN and CDR2 SYDVKM. V lost 3 bases to trimming and J lost 7 bases, with 10 bases between them. The CDR3 has 12 residues. CDR3 protein: CASSLSGGEQYF. For the CDR3, the DNA is TGTGCCAGCAGTTTGTCCGGGGGTGAGCAGTACTTC. Looking up the rest from reference TRBV28 and TRBJ2-7 gives the full variable domain: DVKVTQSSRYLVKRTGEKVFLECVQDMDHENMFWYRQDPGLGLRLIYFSYDVKMKEKGDIPEGYSVSREKKERFSLILESASTNQTSMYLCASSLSGGEQYFGPGTRLTVT.

This clone was counted only a few times. The J gene is TRBJ1-6, the V gene TRBV5-3; 7 positions match TRBD1. TRBV5-3 is placed among ORFs of uncertain function. The CDR3 has 13 amino acids. J lost 9 bases, V lost 5 bases, and 5 bases had no gene match. CDR3 residues: CARSGTVGSPLHF. Here the CDR3 DNA reads TGTGCCAGAAGTGGGACAGTAGGTTCACCCCTCCACTTT.

This clone was recorded only once. The V and J genes are TRBV6-5 and TRBJ1-5, with a weak D call TRBD1 (6 bases). Trimming took 7 bases from V and 5 from J, leaving 15 bases between them. The CDR3 is 14 amino acids. CDR1 is MNHEY, CDR2 SVGAGI, per germline. The CDR3 sequence is CASTLRTVDQPQHF. The CDR3 DNA is TGTGCCAGCACCCTCCGGACAGTCGATCAGCCCCAGCATTTT.

The chain uses TRBV7-8 and TRBJ1-5; 7 bases match TRBD1. CDR1 is SGHVS and CDR2 is FQNEAQ in the germline V gene. The CDR3 has 16 amino acids. V shed 5 bases and J 0 bases; nucleotides not matched to a gene: 7. The CDR3 DNA follows: TGTGCCAGCAGCCGTACCGGGACAGCTAGCAATCAGCCCCAGCATTTT. The encoded protein is CASSRTGTASNQPQHF.

This clone appeared a single time. The chain has TRBV5-5 and TRBJ2-3; 9 bases agree with TRBD1. The germline CDR1 and CDR2 sequences are SGHKS and YYEKEE (reference sequence). J gave up 3 bases and V 4 bases, and 0 bases lay outside the gene matches. This CDR3 is 13 amino acids long. CDR3 bases: TGTGCCAGCAGCGGACAGGGGACAGATACGCAGTATTTT. Translated, it gives CASSGQGTDTQYF.

This sequence joins TRBV11-2 and TRBJ2-5; 10 nucleotides line up with TRBD2. This CDR3 is 18 amino acids long. Trimming cost V 4 bases and J 2 bases; bases outside gene matches: 13. From germline, CDR1 is SGHAT and CDR2 FQNNGV. Here the CDR3 reads CASSSLVSGRGSQETQYF. The DNA for the CDR3 is TGTGCCAGCAGCTCTCTAGTCAGCGGGAGGGGATCTCAAGAGACCCAGTACTTC. Variable domain in full (rest from reference TRBV11-2 and TRBJ2-5): EAGVAQSPRYKIIEKRQSVAFWCNPISGHATLYWYQQILGQGPKLLIQFQNNGVVDDSQLPKDRFSAERLKGVDSTLKIQPAKLEDSAVYLCASSSLVSGRGSQETQYFGPGTRLLVL.